The following is a T cell receptor beta chain sequence with its context. TCRdb's copy holds only in-frame clones and misses some; the assay was immunoSEQ multiplex PCR. The data show tens of thousands of clones, roughly 88% seen once. These data belong to a study of blood T cell repertoires in COVID-19. Study at large: Some COVID-19 samples were acute and others convalescent; all came from the United States, Italy and Spain.

The ends lost 3 bases at V and 2 bases at J; junction bases unmatched: 7. The CDR3 spans 15 residues. Germline CDR1 and CDR2: MDHEN and SYDVKM. A Seattle source enrolled patients during active infection and followed them longitudinally. This chain connects TRBV28 to TRBJ2-7; 7 nucleotides agree with TRBD1. The sequenced material came from peripheral blood. The clonotype originates from a man aged 30-40 years with COVID-19, enrolled during active disease. Here the CDR3 reads CASSFRDSDPYEQYF. The CDR3 DNA reads TGTGCCAGCAGTTTTCGGGACAGTGACCCCTACGAGCAGTACTTC.